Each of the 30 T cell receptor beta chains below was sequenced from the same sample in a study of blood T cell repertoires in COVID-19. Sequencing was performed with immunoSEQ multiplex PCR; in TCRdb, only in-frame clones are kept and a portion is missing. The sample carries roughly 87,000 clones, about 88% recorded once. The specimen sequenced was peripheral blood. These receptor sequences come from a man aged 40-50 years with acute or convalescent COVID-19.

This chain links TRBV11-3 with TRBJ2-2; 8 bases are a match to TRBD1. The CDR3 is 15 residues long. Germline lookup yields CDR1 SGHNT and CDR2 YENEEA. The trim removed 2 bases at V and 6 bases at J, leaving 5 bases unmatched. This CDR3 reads CASSLTTGVPGELFF. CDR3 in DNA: TGTGCCAGCAGCTTAACGACAGGGGTCCCCGGGGAGCTGTTTTTT.

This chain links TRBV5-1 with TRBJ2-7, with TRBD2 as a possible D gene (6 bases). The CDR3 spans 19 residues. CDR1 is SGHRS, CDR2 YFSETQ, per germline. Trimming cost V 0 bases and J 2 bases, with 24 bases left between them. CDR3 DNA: TGCGCCAGCAGCTTGGCCTCGGCCCATGTCGGTAGCGGCCCCTACGAGCAGTACTTC. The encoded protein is CASSLASAHVGSGPYEQYF.

CDR3 protein: CSAGGSGLGAFF. In DNA form, the CDR3 reads TGCAGCGCCGGGGGGTCGGGGCTAGGGGCTTTCTTT. The chain joins TRBV29-1 to TRBJ1-1; TRBD1 is a possible D gene (5 bases). CDR3 length equals 12 residues. Germline loops: CDR1 SQVTM, CDR2 ANQGSEA. V lost 7 bases and J lost 11, with 20 bases in between.

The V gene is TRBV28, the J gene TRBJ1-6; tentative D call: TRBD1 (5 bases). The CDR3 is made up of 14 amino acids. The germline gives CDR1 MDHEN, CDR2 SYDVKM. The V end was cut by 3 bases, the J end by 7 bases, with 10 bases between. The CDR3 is CASSFRGANSPLHF. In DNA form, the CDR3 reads TGTGCCAGCAGTTTTAGGGGCGCCAATTCACCCCTCCACTTT.

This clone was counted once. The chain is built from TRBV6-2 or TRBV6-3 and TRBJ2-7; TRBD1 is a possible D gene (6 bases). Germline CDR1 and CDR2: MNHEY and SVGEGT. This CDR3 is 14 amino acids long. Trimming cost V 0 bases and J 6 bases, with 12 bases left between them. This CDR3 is CASSYSRGSGEQYF. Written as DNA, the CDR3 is TGTGCCAGCAGTTACTCGAGGGGGTCCGGCGAGCAGTACTTC.

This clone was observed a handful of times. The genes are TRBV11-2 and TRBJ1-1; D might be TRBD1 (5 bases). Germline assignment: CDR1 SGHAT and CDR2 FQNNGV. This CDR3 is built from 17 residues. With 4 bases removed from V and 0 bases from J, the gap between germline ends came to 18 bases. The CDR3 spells CASSSRVVPYMNTEAFF. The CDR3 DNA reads TGTGCCAGCAGCTCCAGGGTTGTGCCTTACATGAACACTGAAGCTTTCTTT.

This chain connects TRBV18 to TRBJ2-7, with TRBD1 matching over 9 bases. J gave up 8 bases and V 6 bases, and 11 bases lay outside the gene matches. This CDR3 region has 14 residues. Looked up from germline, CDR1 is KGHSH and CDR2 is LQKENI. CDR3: CASSQTGGTEKQYF. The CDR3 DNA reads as TGTGCCAGCTCCCAGACAGGGGGAACTGAGAAGCAGTACTTC.

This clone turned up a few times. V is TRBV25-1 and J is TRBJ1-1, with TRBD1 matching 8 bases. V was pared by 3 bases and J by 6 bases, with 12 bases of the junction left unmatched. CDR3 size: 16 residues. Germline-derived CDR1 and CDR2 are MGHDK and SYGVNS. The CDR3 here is CASSDSSRGPLPEAFF. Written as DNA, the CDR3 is TGTGCCAGCAGTGATTCGAGCAGGGGGCCTCTACCTGAAGCTTTCTTT.

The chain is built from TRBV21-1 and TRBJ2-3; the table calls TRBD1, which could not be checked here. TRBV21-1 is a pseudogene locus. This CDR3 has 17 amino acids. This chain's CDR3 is CASSRPHGTGATDTQYF. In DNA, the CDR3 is TGTGCCAGCAGCAGGCCCCACGGGACAGGGGCGACAGATACGCAGTATTTT.

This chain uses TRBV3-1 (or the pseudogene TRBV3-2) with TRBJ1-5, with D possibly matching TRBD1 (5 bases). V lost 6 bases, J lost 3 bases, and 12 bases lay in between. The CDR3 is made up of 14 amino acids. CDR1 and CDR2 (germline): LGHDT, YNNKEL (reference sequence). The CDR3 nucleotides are TGTGCCAGCAGGGCTGACAGTCCCAATCAGCCCCAGCATTTT. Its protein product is CASRADSPNQPQHF.

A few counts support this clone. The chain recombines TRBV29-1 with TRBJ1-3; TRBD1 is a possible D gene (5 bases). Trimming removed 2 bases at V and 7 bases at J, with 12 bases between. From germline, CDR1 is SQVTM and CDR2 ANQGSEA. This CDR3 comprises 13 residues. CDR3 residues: CSVEQDIGNTIYF. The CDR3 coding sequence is TGCAGCGTTGAACAGGACATTGGGAACACCATATATTTT.

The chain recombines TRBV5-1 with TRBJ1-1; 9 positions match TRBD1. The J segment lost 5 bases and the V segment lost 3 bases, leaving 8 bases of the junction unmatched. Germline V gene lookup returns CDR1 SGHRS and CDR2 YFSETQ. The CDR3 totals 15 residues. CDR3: CASSSTQGAETEAFF. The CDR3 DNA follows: TGCGCCAGCAGCTCCACACAGGGGGCGGAAACTGAAGCTTTCTTT.

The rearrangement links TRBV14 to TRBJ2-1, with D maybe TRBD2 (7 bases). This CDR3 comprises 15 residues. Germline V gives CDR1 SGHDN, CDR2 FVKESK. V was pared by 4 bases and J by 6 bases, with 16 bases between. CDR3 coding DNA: TGTGCCAGCAGCCCCAGGCAGGGAGGGGGCAATGAGCAGTTCTTC. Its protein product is CASSPRQGGGNEQFF.

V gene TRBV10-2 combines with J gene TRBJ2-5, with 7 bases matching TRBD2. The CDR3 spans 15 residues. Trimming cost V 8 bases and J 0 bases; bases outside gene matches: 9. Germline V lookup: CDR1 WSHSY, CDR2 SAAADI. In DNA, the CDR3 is TGCGCCAGCTACAACGGGAGGCTCAACCAAGAGACCCAGTACTTC. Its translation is CASYNGRLNQETQYF.

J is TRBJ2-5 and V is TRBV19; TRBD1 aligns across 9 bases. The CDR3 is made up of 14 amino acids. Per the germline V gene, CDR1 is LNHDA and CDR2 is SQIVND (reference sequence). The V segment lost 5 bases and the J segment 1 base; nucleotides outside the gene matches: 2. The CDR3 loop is CASSQTGGQETQYF. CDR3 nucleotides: TGTGCCAGTAGTCAGACAGGGGGCCAAGAGACCCAGTACTTC.

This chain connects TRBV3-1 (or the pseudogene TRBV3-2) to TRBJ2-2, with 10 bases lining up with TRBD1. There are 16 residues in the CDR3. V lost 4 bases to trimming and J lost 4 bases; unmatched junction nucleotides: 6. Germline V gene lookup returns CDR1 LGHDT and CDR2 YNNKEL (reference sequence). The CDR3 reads CASSLRTGGSTGELFF. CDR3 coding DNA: TGTGCCAGCAGCCTACGGACAGGGGGTAGCACCGGGGAGCTGTTTTTT.

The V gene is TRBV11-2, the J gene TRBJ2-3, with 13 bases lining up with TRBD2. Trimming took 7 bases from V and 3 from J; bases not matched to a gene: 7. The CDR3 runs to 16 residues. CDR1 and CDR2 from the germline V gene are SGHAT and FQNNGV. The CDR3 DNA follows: TGTGCCAGCACCTACCTGACTAGCGGGGGGACAGATACGCAGTATTTT. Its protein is CASTYLTSGGTDTQYF.

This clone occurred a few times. Here the CDR3 DNA reads TGTGCCTGTTCTCGGGGGGCTAACTATGGCTACACCTTC. Its translation: CACSRGANYGYTF. The chain combines TRBV30 with TRBJ1-2; D might be TRBD1 (5 bases). V dropped 6 bases and J dropped 0 bases, with 11 bases sitting between them. Germline values: CDR1 GTSNPN, CDR2 SVGIG (reference sequence). There are 13 residues in the CDR3.

DNA of the CDR3: TGTGCCAGCAGCCAGACAGGGCCCTCGACCTCCTACGAGCAGTACTTC. This codes for CASSQTGPSTSYEQYF. The V call is TRBV5-5, the J call TRBJ2-7; 7 positions agree with TRBD1. Germline CDR1 SGHKS, CDR2 YYEKEE (reference sequence). V trimming: 4 bases; J trimming: 0 bases; junction bases outside the gene matches: 10. CDR3 length: 16 residues. Filled out from reference TRBV5-5 and TRBJ2-7, the complete variable domain reads DAGVTQSPTHLIKTRGQQVTLRCSPISGHKSVSWYQQVLGQGPQFIFQYYEKEERGRGNFPDRFSARQFPNYSSELNVNALLLGDSALYLCASSQTGPSTSYEQYFGPGTRLTVT.

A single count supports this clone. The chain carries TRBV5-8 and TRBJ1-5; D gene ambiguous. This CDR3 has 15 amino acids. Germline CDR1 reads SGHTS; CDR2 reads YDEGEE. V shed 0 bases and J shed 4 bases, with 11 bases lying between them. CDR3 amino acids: CASSLDGSANQPQHF. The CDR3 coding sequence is TGTGCCAGCAGCTTGGATGGCAGCGCGAATCAGCCCCAGCATTTT.

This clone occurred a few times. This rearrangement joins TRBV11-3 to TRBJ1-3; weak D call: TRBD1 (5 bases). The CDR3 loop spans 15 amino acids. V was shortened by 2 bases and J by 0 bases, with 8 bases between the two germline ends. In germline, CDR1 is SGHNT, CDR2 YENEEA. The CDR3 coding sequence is TGTGCCAGCAGCTTATCCACAGGCTCTGGAAACACCATATATTTT. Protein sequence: CASSLSTGSGNTIYF.

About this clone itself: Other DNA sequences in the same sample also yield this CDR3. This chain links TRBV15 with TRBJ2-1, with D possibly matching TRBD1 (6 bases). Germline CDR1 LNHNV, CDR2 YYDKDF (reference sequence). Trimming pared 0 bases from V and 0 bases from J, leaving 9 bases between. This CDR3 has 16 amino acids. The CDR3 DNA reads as TGTGCCACCAGCAGAGACAAGACAGGCTCCTACAATGAGCAGTTCTTC. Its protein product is CATSRDKTGSYNEQFF.

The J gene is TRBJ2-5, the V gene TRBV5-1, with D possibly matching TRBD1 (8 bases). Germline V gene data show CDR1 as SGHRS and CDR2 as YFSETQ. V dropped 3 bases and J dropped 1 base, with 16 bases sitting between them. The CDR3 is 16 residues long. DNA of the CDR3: TGCGCCAGCAGCTGGGAGGGGACAGGACTCCAAGAGACCCAGTACTTC. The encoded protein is CASSWEGTGLQETQYF.

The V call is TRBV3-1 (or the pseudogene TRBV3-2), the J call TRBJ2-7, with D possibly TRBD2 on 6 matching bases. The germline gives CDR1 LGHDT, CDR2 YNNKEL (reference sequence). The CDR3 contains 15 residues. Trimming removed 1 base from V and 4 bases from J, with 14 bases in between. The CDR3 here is CASSQGSTGVYEQYF. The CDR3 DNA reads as TGTGCCAGCAGCCAAGGATCAACGGGAGTGTACGAGCAGTACTTC.

CDR3 in amino acids: CASSYTGVSGNTIYF. In DNA form, the CDR3 reads TGTGCCAGCAGTTACACAGGGGTCTCTGGAAACACCATATATTTT. The gene calls are TRBV7-9 and TRBJ1-3, with 7 bases matching TRBD1. This CDR3 is built from 15 residues. CDR1 SEHNR and CDR2 FQNEAQ come from the germline V gene (reference sequence). With V trimmed by 6 bases and J by 0 bases, 5 bases remained unmatched.

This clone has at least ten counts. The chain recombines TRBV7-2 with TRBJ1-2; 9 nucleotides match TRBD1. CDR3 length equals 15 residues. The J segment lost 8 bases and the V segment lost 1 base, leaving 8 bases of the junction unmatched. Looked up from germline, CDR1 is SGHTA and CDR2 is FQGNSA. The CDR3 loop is CASSLGQGVIEGYTF. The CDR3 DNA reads TGTGCCAGCAGCTTAGGACAGGGGGTAATTGAAGGCTACACCTTC.

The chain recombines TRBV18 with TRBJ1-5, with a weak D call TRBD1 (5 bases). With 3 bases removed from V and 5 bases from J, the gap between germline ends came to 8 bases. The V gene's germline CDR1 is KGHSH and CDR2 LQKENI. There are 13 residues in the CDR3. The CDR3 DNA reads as TGTGCCAGCTCACCCGGGGGGGATCAGCCCCAGCATTTT. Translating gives CASSPGGDQPQHF.

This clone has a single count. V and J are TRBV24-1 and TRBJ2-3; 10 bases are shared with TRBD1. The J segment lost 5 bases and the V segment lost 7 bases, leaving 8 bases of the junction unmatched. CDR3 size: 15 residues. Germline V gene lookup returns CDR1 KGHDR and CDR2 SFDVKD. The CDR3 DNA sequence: TGTGCCACCAGAGCCGGGACAGGGGACGGAGATACGCAGTATTTT. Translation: CATRAGTGDGDTQYF.

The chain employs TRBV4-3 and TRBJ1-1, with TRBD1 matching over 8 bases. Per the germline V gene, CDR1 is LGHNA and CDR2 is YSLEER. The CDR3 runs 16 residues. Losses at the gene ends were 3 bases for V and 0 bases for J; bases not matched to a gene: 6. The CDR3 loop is CASSQGTGRLNTEAFF. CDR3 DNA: TGCGCCAGCAGCCAGGGGACAGGTAGGTTGAACACTGAAGCTTTCTTT.

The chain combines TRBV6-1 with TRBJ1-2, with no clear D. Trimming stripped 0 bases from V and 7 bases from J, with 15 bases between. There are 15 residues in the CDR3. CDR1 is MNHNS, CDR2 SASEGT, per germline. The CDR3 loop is CASSEASGGIPGYTF. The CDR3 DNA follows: TGTGCCAGCAGTGAAGCTTCAGGAGGAATCCCTGGCTACACCTTC.